This is a list of T cell receptor beta chains from one sample in a study of long-term antiretroviral therapy in people with HIV. Clones were sequenced by immunoSEQ multiplex PCR, and TCRdb holds only the in-frame ones, with some missing. This sample has 15,000 or so clones; over 70% occur once, and the top ten carry roughly 14%. The sample in question was unsorted PBMCs, obtained less than 1.3 years before starting antiretroviral therapy. The receptors originated from a man younger than 45 with HIV. Both conserved end residues are part of each CDR3. Size values are once, few and many counts, or a class for expanded clones, and some rows have none.

V: TRBV27
size: .
CDR3: CASSLFVQGYEQYF

V: TRBV5-1
size: .
CDR3: CASSSGQVGNEQYF

V: TRBV11-2
size: once
CDR3: CASSSWGAEQETQYF

V: TRBV19
size: .
CDR3: CASSLGQGTEQYF

V: TRBV7-6
size: few
CDR3: CASSLDAGGYGYTF

V: TRBV28
size: .
CDR3: CASSSPSPGEQYF

V: TRBV7-3
size: .
CDR3: CASSLSGGGYNEQFF

V: TRBV11-2
size: .
CDR3: CASSPEGGMVHTEAFF

V: TRBV12-5
size: .
CDR3: CASAPDGSNQPQHF

V: TRBV12-1
size: .
CDR3: CASSLDIGNQPQHF

V: TRBV27
size: .
CDR3: CASSLLGGANTEAFF

V: TRBV10-3
size: .
CDR3: CAISVTNTGELFF

V: TRBV10-3
size: .
CDR3: CAISGGDEQYF

V: TRBV4-3
size: .
CDR3: CASSQELASGSDEQFF

V: TRBV5-5
size: .
CDR3: CASSLEYSTERYTF

V: TRBV2
size: .
CDR3: CASSEQAFGQYF

V: TRBV10-2
size: .
CDR3: CASSTELAVPNNEQFF

V: TRBV5-1
size: few
CDR3: CASSLEAGGAVTQYF

V: TRBV7-3
size: .
CDR3: CASSRTSGRAGPQETQYF

V: TRBV7-9
size: .
CDR3: CASSAGTENTEAFF

V: TRBV5-1
size: .
CDR3: CASSLDSNYGYTF

V: TRBV19
size: .
CDR3: CASSISVHTGELFF

V: TRBV27
size: .
CDR3: CASSPNPRGVKGNQPQHF

V: TRBV5-1
size: few
CDR3: CASLDSGNEQFF

V: TRBV2
size: .
CDR3: CGTQGDRSSTDTQYF

V: TRBV2
size: .
CDR3: CASSRTGTLYNEQFF

V: TRBV4-1
size: .
CDR3: CASSQEVRGVNTEAFF

V: TRBV25-1
size: .
CDR3: CASSELDRASNEQFF

V: TRBV19
size: .
CDR3: CASRSGGANNEQFF

V: TRBV28
size: once
CDR3: CASSSGITYEQYF

V: TRBV6-4
size: once
CDR3: CASSEGAGVSEAFF

V: TRBV15
size: .
CDR3: CATSRDRGLEQYF

V: TRBV18
size: once
CDR3: CASSPLDIITEAFF

V: TRBV18
size: .
CDR3: CASSTTAGELFF

V: TRBV6-5
size: .
CDR3: CASFNDQGNEQFF

V: TRBV5-1
size: .
CDR3: CASSHHSGTNTDTQYF

V: TRBV27
size: .
CDR3: CASSAPDGPTYNEQFF

V: TRBV5-4
size: .
CDR3: CASSRWGEVTDTQYF